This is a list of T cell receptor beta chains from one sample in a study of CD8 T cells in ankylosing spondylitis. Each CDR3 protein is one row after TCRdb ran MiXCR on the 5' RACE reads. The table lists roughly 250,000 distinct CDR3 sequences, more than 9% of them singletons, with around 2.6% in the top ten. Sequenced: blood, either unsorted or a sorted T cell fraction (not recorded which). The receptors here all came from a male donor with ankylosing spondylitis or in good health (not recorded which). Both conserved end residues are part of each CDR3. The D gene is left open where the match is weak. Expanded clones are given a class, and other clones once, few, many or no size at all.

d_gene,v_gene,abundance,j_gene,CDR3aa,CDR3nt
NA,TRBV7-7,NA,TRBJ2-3,CASSLTGTRDTQYF,TGTGCCAGCAGCTTAACCGGGACAAGAGATACGCAGTATTTT
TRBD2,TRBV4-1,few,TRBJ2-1,CASSQDPLGGSSYNEQFF,TGCGCCAGCAGCCAAGATCCCCTGGGAGGGAGCTCCTACAATGAGCAGTTCTTC
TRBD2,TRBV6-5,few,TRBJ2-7,CASRPGNLKRGLSYEQYF,TGTGCCAGCAGGCCGGGGAACCTAAAGCGGGGACTCTCCTACGAGCAGTACTTC
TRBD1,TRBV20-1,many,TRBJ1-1,CSAFPGQAEHGAFF,TGCAGTGCTTTCCCCGGACAGGCAGAACATGGAGCTTTCTTT
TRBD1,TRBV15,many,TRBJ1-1,CATSRDFQGAENAFF,TGTGCCACCAGCAGAGATTTTCAGGGGGCTGAAAATGCTTTCTTT
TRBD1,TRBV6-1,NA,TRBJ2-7,CASSTPGQGINYEQYF,TGTGCCAGCAGCACCCCGGGACAGGGGATTAACTACGAGCAGTACTTC
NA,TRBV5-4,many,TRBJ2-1,CASSLTDYNEQFF,TGTGCCAGCAGCTTGACAGACTACAATGAGCAGTTCTTC
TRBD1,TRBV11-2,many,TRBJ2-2,CASSPLGGDTGELFF,TGTGCCAGCAGCCCCCTAGGGGGCGACACCGGGGAGCTGTTTTTT
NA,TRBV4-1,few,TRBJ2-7,CASSQPARTYEQYF,TGCGCCAGCAGCCAACCGGCAAGAACCTACGAGCAGTACTTC
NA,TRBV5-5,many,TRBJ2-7,CASSPTGSEQYF,TGTGCCAGCAGCCCCACAGGAAGCGAGCAGTACTTC
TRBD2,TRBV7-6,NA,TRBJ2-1,CASSFAGGRNNEQFF,TGTGCCAGCAGCTTTGCGGGAGGCCGTAACAATGAGCAGTTCTTC
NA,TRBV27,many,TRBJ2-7,CASSFLRDGPYEQYF,TGTGCCAGCAGCTTTCTCCGGGACGGACCCTACGAGCAGTACTTC
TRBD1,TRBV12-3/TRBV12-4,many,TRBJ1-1,CASSSWTGHTEAFF,TGTGCCAGCAGTTCCTGGACAGGGCACACTGAAGCTTTCTTT
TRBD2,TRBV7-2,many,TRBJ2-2,CASSLASGGGTGELFF,TGTGCCAGCAGCTTAGCTAGCGGGGGGGGTACCGGGGAGCTGTTTTTT
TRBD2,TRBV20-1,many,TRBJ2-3,CSAGDSGGITDTQYF,TGCAGTGCTGGAGATAGCGGGGGAATCACAGATACGCAGTATTTT
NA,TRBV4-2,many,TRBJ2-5,CASSQAQASRETQYF,TGTGCCAGCAGCCAAGCCCAGGCGTCAAGGGAGACCCAGTACTTC
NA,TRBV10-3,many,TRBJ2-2,CAISGASDGELFF,TGTGCCATCAGTGGGGCCTCGGACGGGGAGCTGTTTTTT
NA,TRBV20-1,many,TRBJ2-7,CSARESQPYEQYF,TGCAGTGCCCGAGAGTCACAGCCCTACGAGCAGTACTTC
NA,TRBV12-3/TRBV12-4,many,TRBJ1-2,CASSLQYGYTF,TGTGCCAGCAGTCTACAATATGGCTACACCTTC
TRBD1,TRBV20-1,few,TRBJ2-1,CSARDPKGARDEQFF,TGCAGTGCTAGAGATCCTAAGGGGGCGAGGGATGAGCAGTTCTTC
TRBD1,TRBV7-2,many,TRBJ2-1,CASSFMTGSYNEQFF,TGTGCCAGCAGCTTCATGACAGGGTCCTACAATGAGCAGTTCTTC
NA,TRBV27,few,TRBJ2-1,CASSSRGPRGNEQFF,TGTGCCAGCAGTTCCCGGGGCCCTAGGGGCAATGAGCAGTTCTTC
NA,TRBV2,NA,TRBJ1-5,CASSPGEGSNQPQHF,TGTGCCAGCAGCCCAGGGGAGGGGAGCAATCAGCCCCAGCATTTT
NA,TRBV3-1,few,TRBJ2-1,CASSPLRAGFRDNEQFF,TGTGCCAGCAGCCCCCTGAGAGCCGGGTTCAGGGACAATGAGCAGTTCTTC
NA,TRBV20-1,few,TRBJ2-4,CSARDQGIIQYF,TGCAGTGCCCGGGACCAAGGGATCATTCAGTACTTC
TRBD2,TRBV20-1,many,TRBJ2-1,CSSFLADNEQFF,TGCAGTTCCTTCCTAGCGGACAATGAGCAGTTCTTC
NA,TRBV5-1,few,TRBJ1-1,CASSLGQTSMNTEAFF,TGCGCCAGCAGCTTGGGGCAGACTTCTATGAACACTGAAGCTTTCTTT
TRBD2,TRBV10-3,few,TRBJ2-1,CAIRGEGRDEQFF,TGTGCCATCCGGGGGGAGGGCCGCGATGAGCAGTTCTTC
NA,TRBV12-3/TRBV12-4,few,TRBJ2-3,CASSPLRGSTDTQYF,TGTGCCAGCAGCCCTCTCAGGGGTAGCACAGATACGCAGTATTTT